The TCR beta chain under discussion was sequenced for a study of graft-versus-host responses after intestinal transplantation. Study background: Recipients got multivisceral, liver-intestinal, or isolated intestinal transplants. Once they had received anti-thymocyte globulin induction, all recipients took tacrolimus and steroids for around 3 years.

Study-wide findings and caveats: GvH clones detected in recipient marrow included some appearing first in ileum or blood. Across patients carrying graft-donor T cell macrochimerism, allografts held high graft-versus-host to host-versus-graft clonal ratios.

To note about this clone: The antigen is not known.

Sequenced by immunoSEQ multiplex PCR; TCRdb stores in-frame clones only, minus some. The sample includes 20,000 to 25,000 clones, roughly four fifths of them seen just once. From germline, CDR1 is PRHDT and CDR2 FYEKMQ (reference sequence). This CDR3 has 16 amino acids. V lost 2 bases to trimming and J lost 2 bases, with 15 bases between them. The sequencing here drew on unstimulated CD8+ T cells sorted from spleen or lymph node cells, taken before transplant. The gene calls are TRBV13 and TRBJ2-5, with D possibly matching TRBD2 (6 bases). The sequence came from a human donor who was the organ donor for an intestinal transplant. CDR3 in amino acids: CASSLSLARRQETQYF. The DNA of the CDR3 is TGTGCCAGCAGCTTAAGCCTAGCGAGACGACAAGAGACCCAGTACTTC.